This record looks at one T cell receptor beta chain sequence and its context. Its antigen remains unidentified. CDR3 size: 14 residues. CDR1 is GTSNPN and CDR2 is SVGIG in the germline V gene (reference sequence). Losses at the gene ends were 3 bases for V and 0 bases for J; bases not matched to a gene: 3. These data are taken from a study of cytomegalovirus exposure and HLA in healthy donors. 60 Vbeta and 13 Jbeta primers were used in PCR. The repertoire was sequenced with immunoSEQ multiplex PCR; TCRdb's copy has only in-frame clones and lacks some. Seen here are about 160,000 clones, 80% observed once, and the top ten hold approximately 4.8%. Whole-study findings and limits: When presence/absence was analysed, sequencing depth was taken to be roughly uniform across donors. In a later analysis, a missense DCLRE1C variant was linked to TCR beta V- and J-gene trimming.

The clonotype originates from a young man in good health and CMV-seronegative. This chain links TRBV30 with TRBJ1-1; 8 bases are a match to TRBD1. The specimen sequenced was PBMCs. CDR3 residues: CAWRTGELNTEAFF. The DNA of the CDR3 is TGTGCCTGGAGGACAGGGGAATTGAACACTGAAGCTTTCTTT.